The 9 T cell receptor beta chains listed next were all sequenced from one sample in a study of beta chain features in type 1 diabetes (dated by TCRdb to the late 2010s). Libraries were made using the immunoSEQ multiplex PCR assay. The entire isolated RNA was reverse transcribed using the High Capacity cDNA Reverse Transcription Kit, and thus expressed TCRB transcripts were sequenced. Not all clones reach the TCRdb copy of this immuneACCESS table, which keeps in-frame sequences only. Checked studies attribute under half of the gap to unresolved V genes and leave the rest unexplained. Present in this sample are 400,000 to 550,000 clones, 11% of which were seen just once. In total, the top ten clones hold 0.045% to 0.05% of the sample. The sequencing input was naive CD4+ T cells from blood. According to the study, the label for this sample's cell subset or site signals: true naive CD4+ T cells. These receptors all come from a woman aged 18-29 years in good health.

CDR3 in amino acids: CASSPSGLAGAGEQYF. As DNA, the CDR3 is TGCGCCAGCAGCCCTTCGGGACTAGCGGGAGCGGGCGAGCAGTACTTC. J is TRBJ2-7 and V is TRBV5-1; the match to TRBD2 covers 14 bases. Germline CDR1 reads SGHRS; CDR2 reads YFSETQ. The CDR3 is 16 residues long. J was trimmed by 6 bases and V by 4 bases; bases with no gene match: 9.

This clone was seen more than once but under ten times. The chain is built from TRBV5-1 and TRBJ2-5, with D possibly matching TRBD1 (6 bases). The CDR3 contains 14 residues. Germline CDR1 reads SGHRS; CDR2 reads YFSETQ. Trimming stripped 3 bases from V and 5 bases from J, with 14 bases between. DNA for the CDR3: TGCGCCAGCAGCTCGCAACAGGGCGTGGAGACCCAGTACTTC. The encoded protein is CASSSQQGVETQYF. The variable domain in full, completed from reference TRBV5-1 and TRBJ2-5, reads KAGVTQTPRYLIKTRGQQVTLSCSPISGHRSVSWYQQTPGQGLQFLFEYFSETQRNKGNFPGRFSGRQFSNSRSEMNVSTLELGDSALYLCASSSQQGVETQYFGPGTRLLVL.

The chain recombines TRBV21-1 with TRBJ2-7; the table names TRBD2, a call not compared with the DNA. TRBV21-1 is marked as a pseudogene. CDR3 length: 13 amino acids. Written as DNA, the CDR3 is TGTGCCAGCAGCAAGCCGAGCTCCTACGAGCAGTACTTC. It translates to CASSKPSSYEQYF.

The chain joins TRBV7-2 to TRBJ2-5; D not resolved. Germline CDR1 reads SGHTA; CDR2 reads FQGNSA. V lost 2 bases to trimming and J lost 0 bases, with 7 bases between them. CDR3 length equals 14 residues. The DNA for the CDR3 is TGTGCCAGCAGCTTAAAAAATTACCAAGAGACCCAGTACTTC. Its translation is CASSLKNYQETQYF.

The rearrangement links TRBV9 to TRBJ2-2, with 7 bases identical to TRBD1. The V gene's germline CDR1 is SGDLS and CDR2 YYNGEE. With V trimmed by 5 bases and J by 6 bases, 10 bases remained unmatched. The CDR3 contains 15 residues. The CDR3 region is CASRNNRGSAGELFF. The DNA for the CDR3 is TGTGCCAGCAGGAATAACAGGGGCTCGGCCGGGGAGCTGTTTTTT. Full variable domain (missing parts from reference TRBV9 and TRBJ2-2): DSGVTQTPKHLITATGQRVTLRCSPRSGDLSVYWYQQSLDQGLQFLIQYYNGEERAKGNILERFSAQQFPDLHSELNLSSLELGDSALYFCASRNNRGSAGELFFGEGSRLTVL.

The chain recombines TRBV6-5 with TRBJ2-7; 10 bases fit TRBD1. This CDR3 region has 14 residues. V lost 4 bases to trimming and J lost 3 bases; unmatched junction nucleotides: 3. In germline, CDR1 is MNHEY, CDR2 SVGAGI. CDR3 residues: CASSLGQGIYEQYF. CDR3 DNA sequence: TGTGCCAGCAGTTTGGGACAGGGGATCTACGAGCAGTACTTC.

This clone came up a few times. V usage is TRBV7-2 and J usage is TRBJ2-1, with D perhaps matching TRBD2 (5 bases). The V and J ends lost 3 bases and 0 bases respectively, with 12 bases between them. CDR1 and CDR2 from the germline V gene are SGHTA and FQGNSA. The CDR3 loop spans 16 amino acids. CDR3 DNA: TGTGCCAGCAGCTTCTCTAGCTCCAGCTCCTACAATGAGCAGTTCTTC. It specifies CASSFSSSSSYNEQFF. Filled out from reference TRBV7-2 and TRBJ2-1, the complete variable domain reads GAGVSQSPSNKVTEKGKDVELRCDPISGHTALYWYRQSLGQGLEFLIYFQGNSAPDKSGLPSDRFSAERTGGSVSTLTIQRTQQEDSAVYLCASSFSSSSSYNEQFFGPGTRLTVL.

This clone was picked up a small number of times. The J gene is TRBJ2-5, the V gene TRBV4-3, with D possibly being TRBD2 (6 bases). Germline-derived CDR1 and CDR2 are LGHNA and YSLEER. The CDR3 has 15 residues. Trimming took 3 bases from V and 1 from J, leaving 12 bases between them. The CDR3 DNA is TGCGCCAGCAGCCAGGGCGGGGTGTCCCAAGAGACCCAGTACTTC. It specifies CASSQGGVSQETQYF.

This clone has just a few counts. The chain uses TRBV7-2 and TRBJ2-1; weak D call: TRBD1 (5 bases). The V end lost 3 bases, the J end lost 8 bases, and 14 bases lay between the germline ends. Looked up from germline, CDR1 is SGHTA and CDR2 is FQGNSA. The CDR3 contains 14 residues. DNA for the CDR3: TGTGCCAGCAGCTTTAATTCAGGGAACTATGAGCAGTTCTTC. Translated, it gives CASSFNSGNYEQFF.